This is a list of T cell receptor beta chains from one sample in a study of shared clonotypes between healthy human individuals. Method: immunoSEQ multiplex PCR; TCRdb's copy keeps in-frame clones and lacks some. The sample contains about 1.1 million clones, 60% to 85% of which appear only once. Specimen: memory CD4+ T cells from PBMCs. The origin of the receptors is a young man in good health. Some clones in this sample may be carry-over from other donors' samples. Both conserved end residues are part of each CDR3. The D gene is left open where the match is weak. Clone size is not always given. Where it is, it says once, few, many or a class for expanded clones.

d_gene	v_gene	j_gene	abundance	CDR3nt	CDR3aa
TRBD2	TRBV4-3	TRBJ2-3	NA	TGCGCCAGCAGCCAGGTGGCGGGAGGGACAGATACGCAGTATTTT	CASSQVAGGTDTQYF
NA	TRBV6-1	TRBJ2-2	NA	TGTGCCAGCAGTGAGGTGGAGCTGTTTTTT	CASSEVELFF
NA	TRBV7-9	TRBJ2-2	NA	TGTGCCAGCAGCTTAGTGGGGATCGGGGAGCTGTTTTTT	CASSLVGIGELFF
NA	TRBV9	TRBJ1-5	once	TGTGCCAGCAGTCGTAGTGGCGGGGCCCAGCATTTT	CASSRSGGAQHF
NA	TRBV27	TRBJ1-1	few	TGTGCCAGCAGTTTATTTGGGGTTGACACTGAAGCTTTCTTT	CASSLFGVDTEAFF
NA	TRBV7-2	TRBJ1-2	NA	TGTGCCAGCAGCTTAAGGGCAGGGTATGGCTACACCTTC	CASSLRAGYGYTF
NA	TRBV28	TRBJ1-2	NA	TGTGCCACCATGATCCAGGGGTACTATGGCTACACCTTC	CATMIQGYYGYTF
TRBD2	TRBV5-1	TRBJ2-1	NA	TGCGCCAGCAGCCGAATAGGGACTAGGGGTAATGAGCAGTTCTTC	CASSRIGTRGNEQFF
TRBD1	TRBV29-1	TRBJ1-3	once	TGCAGCGTGGCTTACGGGACAGACTCTGGAAACACCATATATTTT	CSVAYGTDSGNTIYF
NA	TRBV27	TRBJ1-5	NA	TGTGCCAGCAGTTTATCCCCAGTCCAATATAGCAATCAGCCCCAGCATTTT	CASSLSPVQYSNQPQHF
TRBD1	TRBV9	TRBJ2-1	NA	TGTGCCAGCAGCCTGCAGGGGGTCCACAATGAGCAGTTCTTC	CASSLQGVHNEQFF
NA	TRBV13	TRBJ1-1	NA	TGTGCCAGCGACCGGAGGGGAAACACTGAAGCTTTCTTT	CASDRRGNTEAFF
NA	TRBV5-1	TRBJ2-3	NA	TGCGCCAGCAGCTTGGGAGGACTCTTCGGGACAGATACGCAGTATTTT	CASSLGGLFGTDTQYF
NA	TRBV29-1	TRBJ1-1	NA	TGCAGCGTCCGAGGGGGGGCGGTGAACACTGAAGCTTTCTTT	CSVRGGAVNTEAFF
NA	TRBV6-5	TRBJ1-3	NA	TGTGCCAGCAGTTCCGGACAGTATCGACACACCATATATTTT	CASSSGQYRHTIYF
NA	TRBV28	TRBJ1-3	NA	TGTGCCAGCAGTTTATTCCCGACCTCTGGAAACACCATATATTTT	CASSLFPTSGNTIYF
NA	TRBV19	TRBJ2-7	NA	TGTGCCAGTAGTATCCGTCGGGGTTTCGACGAGCAGTACTTC	CASSIRRGFDEQYF
NA	TRBV5-6	TRBJ2-7	once	TGTGCCAGCAGCCTCTCAGTCCCTGTCCCCCATAGCTCCTACGAGCAGTACTTC	CASSLSVPVPHSSYEQYF
NA	TRBV6-6	TRBJ1-1	NA	TGTGCCAGCAGCGGGTTCGGGTACACTGAAGCTTTCTTT	CASSGFGYTEAFF
NA	TRBV2	TRBJ1-1	NA	TGTGCCAGTCAGGGTTACACTGAAGCTTTCTTT	CASQGYTEAFF
NA	TRBV28	TRBJ2-7	NA	TGTGCCAGCATCAGCAGCGGTTGGTCCTACGAGCAGTACTTC	CASISSGWSYEQYF
TRBD2	TRBV6-6	TRBJ2-7	NA	TGTGCCAGCAGAGCGGGAGGGAACGAGCAGTACTTC	CASRAGGNEQYF
NA	TRBV5-1	TRBJ2-7	NA	TGCGCCAGCAGCCCCGTGACTGGGGGGAGATACGAGCAGTACTTC	CASSPVTGGRYEQYF
NA	TRBV7-3	TRBJ2-6	NA	TGTGCCAGCAGCCCCGATGGGGCCAACGTCCTGACTTTC	CASSPDGANVLTF
TRBD2	TRBV27	TRBJ2-1	NA	TGTGCCAGCAGTTGGGCCCGGGGGGGGAGTTCCTACAATGAGCAGTTCTTC	CASSWARGGSSYNEQFF
NA	TRBV29-1	TRBJ1-2	once	TGCAGCGTTGAAAGGCAGGGTGATGGCTACACCTTC	CSVERQGDGYTF
TRBD1	TRBV10-2	TRBJ2-5	NA	TGCGCCAGCAGTTGGGACAGGGGAGAGACCCAGTACTTC	CASSWDRGETQYF
TRBD1	TRBV7-6	TRBJ1-3	NA	TGTGCCAGCAGCCCAAAGTTGGGACAGGGGGTCTCTGGAAACACCATATATTTT	CASSPKLGQGVSGNTIYF
TRBD2	TRBV6-5	TRBJ2-5	NA	TGTGCCAGCAGTTACAAAGCGGGATCTGGGGAGACCCAGTACTTC	CASSYKAGSGETQYF
NA	TRBV18	TRBJ2-5	NA	TGTGCCAGCTCCCCCGAGCGAGAGACCCAGTACTTC	CASSPERETQYF
NA	TRBV19	TRBJ1-1	NA	TGTGCCAGTAGTATGGGCAGGAGGGGGGCGACCACTGAAGCTTTCTTT	CASSMGRRGATTEAFF
NA	TRBV9	TRBJ2-7	NA	TGTGCCAGCAGCGTATATCCGGGAGCTGACTACGAGCAGTACTTC	CASSVYPGADYEQYF
NA	TRBV7-2	TRBJ2-7	few	TGTGCCAGCAGCTTCGGGCCTCTGAACTACGAGCAGTACTTC	CASSFGPLNYEQYF
NA	TRBV5-4	TRBJ1-1	NA	TGTGCCAGCAGCTTGTCCGGTCCGATGAACACTGAAGCTTTCTTT	CASSLSGPMNTEAFF
NA	TRBV5-4	TRBJ2-1	once	TGTGCCAGCAGCTTGGGTGGCACGGCAGGGGTTGGTGAGCAGTTCTTC	CASSLGGTAGVGEQFF
TRBD1	TRBV27	TRBJ1-2	NA	TGTGCCAGCAGTTTAGACGGGGACAGGTCCCTGGGAAGCTACACCTTC	CASSLDGDRSLGSYTF
TRBD1	TRBV6-4	TRBJ1-5	NA	TGTGCCAGCAGTGAGGACAGGGACCAGCCCCAGCATTTT	CASSEDRDQPQHF
TRBD2	TRBV5-8	TRBJ2-1	NA	TGTGCCAGCAGCTTGGCCCCGGGACTAGGGAGCTCCTACAATGAGCAGTTCTTC	CASSLAPGLGSSYNEQFF
TRBD1	TRBV29-1	TRBJ2-3	NA	TGCAGCGTGCGGTCCGGACAGGGGAACTCAGATACGCAGTATTTT	CSVRSGQGNSDTQYF
NA	TRBV7-8	TRBJ2-3	NA	TGTGCCAGCAGCCCCGGGCTTACAAACCCTTCGAGCACAGATACGCAGTATTTT	CASSPGLTNPSSTDTQYF
NA	TRBV2	TRBJ2-1	NA	TGTGCCAGCAGTGGTGGCTTAGAGGACAGCAATGAGCAGTTCTTC	CASSGGLEDSNEQFF
NA	TRBV9	TRBJ2-3	NA	TGTGCCAGCAGCGTAGGTGTAGCGGATTCTAGCACAGATACGCAGTATTTT	CASSVGVADSSTDTQYF
TRBD2	TRBV30	TRBJ2-3	NA	TGTGCCTGGCGACTAGCGGGTGCCCTAGATACGCAGTATTTT	CAWRLAGALDTQYF
TRBD2	TRBV6-5	TRBJ2-7	NA	TGCGCCAGCAGGGTTGGACTAGCGGGAGGGTACGAGCAGTACTTC	CASRVGLAGGYEQYF
TRBD2	TRBV5-1	TRBJ2-1	NA	TGCGCCAGCAGCTCATTAGCGGGAGGGCCTGATGAGCAGTTCTTC	CASSSLAGGPDEQFF
NA	TRBV28	TRBJ2-7	NA	TGTGCCAGCACTGTCACCGGGACCGTCTACGAGCAGTACTTC	CASTVTGTVYEQYF
TRBD2	TRBV4-2	TRBJ2-1	NA	TGTGCCAGCAGCCGCTCACTAGCGGGAGACAATGAGCAGTTCTTC	CASSRSLAGDNEQFF
NA	TRBV5-1	TRBJ2-1	NA	TGCGCCAGCAGCTCGACTAGTCCCTACAATGAGCAGTTCTTC	CASSSTSPYNEQFF